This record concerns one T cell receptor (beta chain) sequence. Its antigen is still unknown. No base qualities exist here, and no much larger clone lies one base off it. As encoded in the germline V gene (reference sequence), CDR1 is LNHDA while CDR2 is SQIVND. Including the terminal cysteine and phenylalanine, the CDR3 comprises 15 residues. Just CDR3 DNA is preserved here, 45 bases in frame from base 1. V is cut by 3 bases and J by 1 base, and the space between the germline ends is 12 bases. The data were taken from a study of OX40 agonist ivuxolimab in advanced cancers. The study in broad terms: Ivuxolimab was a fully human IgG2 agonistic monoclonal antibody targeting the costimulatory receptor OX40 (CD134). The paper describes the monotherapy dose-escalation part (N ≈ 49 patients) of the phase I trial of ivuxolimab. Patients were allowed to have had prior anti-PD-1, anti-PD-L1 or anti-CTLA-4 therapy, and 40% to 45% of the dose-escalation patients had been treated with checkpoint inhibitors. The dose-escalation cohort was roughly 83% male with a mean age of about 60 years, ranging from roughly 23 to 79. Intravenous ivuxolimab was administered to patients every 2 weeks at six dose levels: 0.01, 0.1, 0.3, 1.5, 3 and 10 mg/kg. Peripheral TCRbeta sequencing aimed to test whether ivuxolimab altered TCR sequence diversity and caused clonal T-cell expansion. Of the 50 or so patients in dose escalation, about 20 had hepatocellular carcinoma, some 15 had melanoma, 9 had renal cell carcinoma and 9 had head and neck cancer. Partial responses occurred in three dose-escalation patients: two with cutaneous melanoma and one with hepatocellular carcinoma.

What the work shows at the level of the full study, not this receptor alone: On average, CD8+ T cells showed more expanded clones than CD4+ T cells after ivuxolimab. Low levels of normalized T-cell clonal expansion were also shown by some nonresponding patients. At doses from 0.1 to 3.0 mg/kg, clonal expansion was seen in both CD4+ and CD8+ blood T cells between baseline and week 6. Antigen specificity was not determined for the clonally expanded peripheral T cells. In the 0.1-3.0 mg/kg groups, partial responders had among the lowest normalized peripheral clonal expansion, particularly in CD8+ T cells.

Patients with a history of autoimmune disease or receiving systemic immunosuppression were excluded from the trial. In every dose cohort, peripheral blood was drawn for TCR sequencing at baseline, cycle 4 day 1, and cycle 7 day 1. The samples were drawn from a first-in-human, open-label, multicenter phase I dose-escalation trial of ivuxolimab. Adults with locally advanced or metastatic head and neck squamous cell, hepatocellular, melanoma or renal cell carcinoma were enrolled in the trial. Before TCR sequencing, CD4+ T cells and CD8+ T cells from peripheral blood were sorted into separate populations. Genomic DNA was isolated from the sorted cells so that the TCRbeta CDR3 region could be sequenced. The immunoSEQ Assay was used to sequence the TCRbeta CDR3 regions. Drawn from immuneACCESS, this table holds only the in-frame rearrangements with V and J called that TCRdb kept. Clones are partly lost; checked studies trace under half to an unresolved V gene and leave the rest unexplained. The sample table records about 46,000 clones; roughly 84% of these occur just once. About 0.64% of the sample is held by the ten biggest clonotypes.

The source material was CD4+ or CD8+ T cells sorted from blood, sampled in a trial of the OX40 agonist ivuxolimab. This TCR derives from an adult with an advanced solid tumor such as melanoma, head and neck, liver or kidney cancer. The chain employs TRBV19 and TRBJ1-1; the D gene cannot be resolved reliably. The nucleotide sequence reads TGTGCCAGTAGTATGACGGGCCAGACGAACACTGAAGCTTTCTTT. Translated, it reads CASSMTGQTNTEAFF.